The 29 T cell receptor beta chains reported below all come from one sample, sequenced in a study of CD8 T cells in ankylosing spondylitis. The antigens for these receptors are not known. Study results and caveats: Within ankylosing spondylitis blood, a TCR beta motif made up of under 10 highly homologous variants appeared to be characteristic.

TCRdb re-analysed the 5' RACE reads in MiXCR, keeping a single row per CDR3 protein. The sample includes 800,000 to 900,000 distinct CDR3 sequences, approximately 12% seen only once; the top ten take approximately 0.5%. Sequencing was done on a sample of blood, either unsorted or a sorted T cell fraction (not recorded which). The receptors were sampled from a male donor with ankylosing spondylitis.

The table lists this clonotype with a few counts. The chain uses TRBV28 and TRBJ2-5, with a weak D call TRBD2 (5 bases). This CDR3 has 13 residues. The germline V and J ends were trimmed by 5 bases and 7 bases, with 14 bases remaining between them. Germline V gene lookup returns CDR1 MDHEN and CDR2 SYDVKM. The DNA for the CDR3 is TGTGCCAGCAGTGATCAGGCCGGAGGGACCCAGTACTTC. Translation: CASSDQAGGTQYF.

This clonotype appeared a few times. The chain is built from TRBV7-2 and TRBJ1-1, with D possibly being TRBD1 (6 bases). CDR3 length equals 16 residues. Looked up from germline, CDR1 is SGHTA and CDR2 is FQGNSA. Trimming took 5 bases from V and 1 from J, leaving 17 bases between them. This CDR3 is CASSAGRGRGNTEAFF. The CDR3 DNA is TGTGCCAGCAGCGCGGGAAGGGGCAGGGGGAACACTGAAGCTTTCTTT. The variable domain in full, completed from reference TRBV7-2 and TRBJ1-1, reads GAGVSQSPSNKVTEKGKDVELRCDPISGHTALYWYRQSLGQGLEFLIYFQGNSAPDKSGLPSDRFSAERTGGSVSTLTIQRTQQEDSAVYLCASSAGRGRGNTEAFFGQGTRLTVV.

The sample holds many counts of this clonotype. The rearrangement joins TRBV6-1 to TRBJ2-3, with D possibly being TRBD1 (5 bases). Trimming cost V 6 bases and J 0 bases, with 7 bases left between them. The germline gives CDR1 MNHNS, CDR2 SASEGT. This CDR3 is 13 amino acids long. DNA of the CDR3: TGTGCCAGCAGGGGGCCTAGCACAGATACGCAGTATTTT. This gives the protein CASRGPSTDTQYF.

This clonotype was observed many times. J is TRBJ2-3 and V is TRBV20-1, with D tentatively TRBD1 or TRBD2 (5 bases each). Trimming removed 7 bases from V and 1 base from J, with 12 bases in between. The CDR3 covers 13 residues. CDR1 is DFQATT, CDR2 SNEGSKA, per germline (reference sequence). CDR3: CSGGLEGTDTQYF. CDR3 sequence (DNA): TGCAGTGGGGGGTTGGAGGGCACAGATACGCAGTATTTT.

This clonotype was observed at least ten times. The chain carries TRBV20-1 and TRBJ2-7; perhaps TRBD2 as D (7 bases). CDR3 length: 14 residues. CDR1 DFQATT and CDR2 SNEGSKA come from the germline V gene (reference sequence). V was trimmed by 1 base and J by 2 bases, leaving 12 bases between them. For the CDR3, the DNA is TGCAGTGCTAGAGTAAGGGGGGGTACCTACGAGCAGTACTTC. This encodes CSARVRGGTYEQYF.

This rearrangement joins TRBV18 to TRBJ1-5, with D possibly being TRBD1 (5 bases). Germline CDR1 and CDR2: KGHSH and LQKENI. CDR3 size: 13 residues. Trimming stripped 6 bases from V and 7 bases from J, with 13 bases between. CDR3 nucleotides: TGTGCCAGCTCGCTTACCAAGGGGCAGCCCCAGCATTTT. It yields the protein CASSLTKGQPQHF.

V gene TRBV28 combines with J gene TRBJ2-7; possible D gene TRBD1, 5 bases. Germline loops: CDR1 MDHEN, CDR2 SYDVKM. The CDR3 has 14 amino acids. The V end lost 3 bases, the J end lost 3 bases, and 12 bases lay between the germline ends. This chain's CDR3 is CASSLGPPFYEQYF. CDR3 coding DNA: TGTGCCAGCAGTTTGGGGCCCCCTTTCTACGAGCAGTACTTC. Looking up the rest from reference TRBV28 and TRBJ2-7 gives the full variable domain: DVKVTQSSRYLVKRTGEKVFLECVQDMDHENMFWYRQDPGLGLRLIYFSYDVKMKEKGDIPEGYSVSREKKERFSLILESASTNQTSMYLCASSLGPPFYEQYFGPGTRLTVT.

This clonotype was found many times. The rearrangement uses TRBV4-3 and TRBJ1-1; D is undetermined. The V gene's germline CDR1 is LGHNA and CDR2 YSLEER. This CDR3 comprises 16 residues. V lost 1 base to trimming and J lost 4 bases, with 16 bases between them. CDR3 protein: CASSQGTGRAGTEAFF. The CDR3 nucleotides are TGCGCCAGCAGCCAAGGGACCGGTCGTGCCGGCACTGAAGCTTTCTTT.

The gene calls are TRBV11-1 and TRBJ1-4; TRBD1 is a possible D gene (5 bases). Trimming pared 0 bases from V and 0 bases from J, leaving 20 bases between. The CDR3 totals 20 residues. The germline CDR1 and CDR2 sequences are SGHAT and FQDESV (reference sequence). The CDR3 nucleotides are TGTGCCAGCAGCTTAGCGGGATTCTTAGACAGAGCCGCAACTAATGAAAAACTGTTTTTT. This sequence encodes CASSLAGFLDRAATNEKLFF.

The chain recombines TRBV20-1 with TRBJ2-7; D gene unclear. Trimming stripped 0 bases from V and 4 bases from J, with 16 bases between. The germline V gene encodes CDR1 DFQATT and CDR2 SNEGSKA (reference sequence). The CDR3 length is 15 residues. Here the CDR3 DNA reads TGCAGTGCTAGAGATCCCGACCCCGATACTTACGAGCAGTACTTC. Translated, it gives CSARDPDPDTYEQYF.

V is TRBV20-1 and J is TRBJ1-2, with D maybe TRBD1 (5 bases). Germline V gene lookup returns CDR1 DFQATT and CDR2 SNEGSKA (reference sequence). Trimming removed 6 bases at V and 7 bases at J, with 24 bases between. The CDR3 has 15 residues. The CDR3 DNA sequence: TGCAGTGCCCAAAGGGGTGTGTCAGATAGAGGTGGCTACACCTTC. Translating gives CSAQRGVSDRGGYTF.

Of note for this clonotype: Germline and junction disagree at one end, which may indicate a read error. The rearrangement uses TRBV7-9 and TRBJ2-1, with TRBD2 matching over 13 bases. This CDR3 is built from 15 residues. Germline V gene sequence: CDR1 SEHNR, CDR2 FQNEAQ (reference sequence). CDR3 bases: TGTGCCAGCCTACTAGCGGGAGGGCCTAACAATAAGCAGTTCTTC. Translated: CASLLAGGPNNKQFF.

In this sample, this clonotype turned up many times. The chain combines TRBV7-2 with TRBJ1-1; D gene unclear. Looked up from germline, CDR1 is SGHTA and CDR2 is FQGNSA. The CDR3 consists of 14 residues. V lost 2 bases to trimming and J lost 4 bases, with 11 bases between them. The CDR3 reads CASSLQAAPTEAFF. CDR3 nucleotides: TGTGCCAGCAGCTTACAGGCGGCGCCCACTGAAGCTTTCTTT.

A few counts support this clonotype. V gene TRBV6-5 combines with J gene TRBJ2-7; no reliable D call. V was clipped by 0 bases and J by 2 bases, with 11 bases between them. The CDR3 is made up of 15 amino acids. CDR1 and CDR2 (germline): MNHEY, SVGAGI. CDR3 amino acids: CASSYSPARAYEQYF. The CDR3, as DNA: TGTGCCAGCAGTTACTCTCCGGCCAGAGCCTACGAGCAGTACTTC.

This chain connects TRBV5-6 to TRBJ1-6; weak D call: TRBD1 (6 bases). V was trimmed by 0 bases and J by 8 bases, leaving 9 bases between them. This CDR3 has 14 amino acids. In germline, CDR1 is SGHDT, CDR2 YYEEEE. Written as DNA, the CDR3 is TGTGCCAGCAGCTTGGGCAGGGGTGATTCACCCCTCCACTTT. It is translated as CASSLGRGDSPLHF. Filled out from reference TRBV5-6 and TRBJ1-6, the complete variable domain reads DAGVTQSPTHLIKTRGQQVTLRCSPKSGHDTVSWYQQALGQGPQFIFQYYEEEERQRGNFPDRFSGHQFPNYSSELNVNALLLGDSALYLCASSLGRGDSPLHFGNGTRLTVT.

This clonotype was picked up a small number of times. V usage is TRBV9 and J usage is TRBJ2-3; D is uncertain. V lost 1 base and J lost 0, with 3 bases in between. Germline CDR1 and CDR2: SGDLS and YYNGEE. The CDR3 contains 13 residues. Here the CDR3 reads CASSVKSTDTQYF. The CDR3 nucleotides are TGTGCCAGCAGCGTAAAGAGCACAGATACGCAGTATTTT.

The J gene is TRBJ2-7, the V gene TRBV18; the D is unclear. The ends were cut back, 0 bases at V and 5 bases at J, with 14 bases in the middle. Germline lookup yields CDR1 KGHSH and CDR2 LQKENI. The CDR3 spans 15 residues. CDR3 sequence (DNA): TGTGCCAGCTCACCACCGGTGAAGGGAACTAACGAGCAGTACTTC. It is translated as CASSPPVKGTNEQYF.

V and J are TRBV24-1 and TRBJ1-5, with a weak D call TRBD1 (5 bases). This CDR3 region has 12 residues. The germline V and J ends were trimmed by 9 bases and 6 bases, with 11 bases remaining between them. Per germline, CDR1 KGHDR and CDR2 SFDVKD. CDR3 sequence: CATGQDTQPQHF. The CDR3 nucleotides read TGTGCCACCGGACAAGACACTCAGCCCCAGCATTTT.

This clonotype was picked up many times. The CDR3 spells CATSRDLGQGGDTQYF. CDR3 coding DNA: TGTGCCACCAGCAGAGATCTCGGACAGGGTGGAGATACGCAGTATTTT. The chain combines TRBV15 with TRBJ2-3; 8 bases match TRBD1. Per germline, CDR1 LNHNV and CDR2 YYDKDF (reference sequence). V dropped 0 bases and J dropped 5; count of bases not matched to a gene: 7. This CDR3 has 16 residues.

This chain links TRBV7-9 with TRBJ1-2; D is perhaps TRBD1 (5 bases). This CDR3 contains 13 residues. Between the trimmed V and J ends, which lost 5 bases and 6 bases, there was a span of 13 bases. Germline V gene sequence: CDR1 SEHNR, CDR2 FQNEAQ (reference sequence). The CDR3 bases are TGTGCCAGCAGCCGCCAGACAGTGCATGGCTACACCTTC. This encodes CASSRQTVHGYTF.

The V gene is TRBV18, the J gene TRBJ2-5; D gene unclear. This CDR3 has 15 residues. V lost 4 bases to trimming and J lost 3 bases, with 15 bases between them. Germline values: CDR1 KGHSH, CDR2 LQKENI. DNA of the CDR3: TGTGCCAGCTCACGCCTCGGGCAGACGAAAGAGACCCAGTACTTC. It encodes CASSRLGQTKETQYF.

The chain carries TRBV24-1 and TRBJ2-1; 7 positions agree with TRBD2. Germline V CDR1 and CDR2: KGHDR, SFDVKD. Trimming cost V 4 bases and J 4 bases; bases outside gene matches: 12. CDR3 length: 17 amino acids. CDR3 in amino acids: CATSDRLRAGLYNEQFF. CDR3 in DNA: TGTGCCACCAGTGACCGCCTTAGAGCGGGATTATACAATGAGCAGTTCTTC.

This clonotype was seen ten or more times. The chain joins TRBV20-1 to TRBJ1-5; 7 bases match TRBD1. J was trimmed by 5 bases and V by 1 base; bases with no gene match: 11. The CDR3 sequence is 16 residues long. Germline CDR1 DFQATT, CDR2 SNEGSKA (reference sequence). CDR3: CSARARDRSPDQPQHF. CDR3 nucleotide sequence: TGCAGTGCTAGAGCCCGGGACAGATCCCCCGATCAGCCCCAGCATTTT.

This clonotype was detected many times. The chain is built from TRBV10-3 and TRBJ1-1; no reliable D call. V lost 6 bases, J lost 0 bases, and 8 bases lay in between. Looked up from germline, CDR1 is ENHRY and CDR2 is SYGVKD. CDR3 length: 13 residues. The CDR3 protein is CAISYGLNTEAFF. The DNA of the CDR3 is TGTGCCATCAGCTACGGATTGAACACTGAAGCTTTCTTT.

This clonotype was recorded a few times. The chain joins TRBV4-3 to TRBJ1-1, with 8 bases lining up with TRBD1. Germline CDR1 LGHNA, CDR2 YSLEER. The V gene end was trimmed by 0 bases and the J gene end by 10 bases; junction bases not matched to a gene: 7. The CDR3 totals 14 residues. The CDR3 DNA follows: TGCGCCAGCAGCCAAGACCTGGACAGGGCAAGAGCTTTCTTT. This codes for CASSQDLDRARAFF.

This clonotype was observed a handful of times. The chain recombines TRBV5-1 with TRBJ2-2; D remains unclear. The CDR3 is 14 amino acids. V was cut by 3 bases and J by 6 bases, with 12 bases left in between. Germline V gene lookup returns CDR1 SGHRS and CDR2 YFSETQ. CDR3 nucleotides: TGCGCCAGCAGCTCCAACTGGGGTGCCGGGGAGCTGTTTTTT. Protein sequence: CASSSNWGAGELFF. Drawing the rest from reference TRBV5-1 and TRBJ2-2, the complete variable domain is KAGVTQTPRYLIKTRGQQVTLSCSPISGHRSVSWYQQTPGQGLQFLFEYFSETQRNKGNFPGRFSGRQFSNSRSEMNVSTLELGDSALYLCASSSNWGAGELFFGEGSRLTVL.

The chain is built from TRBV10-1 and TRBJ2-1, with a possible D match to TRBD1 (5 bases). The germline V gene encodes CDR1 WNHNN and CDR2 SYGVQD (reference sequence). The length of the CDR3 is 16 residues. Trimming cost V 0 bases and J 3 bases, with 12 bases left between them. This CDR3 is CASSESRQGLYNEQFF. DNA for the CDR3: TGCGCCAGCAGTGAGTCGCGGCAGGGCCTCTACAATGAGCAGTTCTTC.

This chain connects TRBV20-1 to TRBJ2-1, with a weak D call TRBD2 (6 bases). The CDR3 is made up of 15 amino acids. V was shortened by 3 bases and J by 8 bases, with 20 bases between the two germline ends. Germline V gene data show CDR1 as DFQATT and CDR2 as SNEGSKA (reference sequence). Here the CDR3 DNA reads TGCAGTGCTAGGCCGGTGGCGGGAAAGGTTGATGAGCAGTTCTTC. Its protein product is CSARPVAGKVDEQFF.

This clonotype was counted at least ten times. The chain uses TRBV20-1 and TRBJ1-6; a possible D gene is TRBD1 (5 bases). Germline assignment: CDR1 DFQATT and CDR2 SNEGSKA (reference sequence). The V end lost 2 bases, the J end lost 11 bases, and 13 bases lay between the germline ends. The CDR3 sequence is 13 residues long. The CDR3, as DNA: TGCAGTGCTAGAACCAGGGTGGAAGCACCCCTCCACTTT. Encoded protein: CSARTRVEAPLHF.